This T cell receptor beta chain was documented in a study of T cell changes during pregnancy in multiple sclerosis. The data were produced by immunoSEQ multiplex PCR, yet TCRdb's version contains in-frame clones alone and is incomplete. The sample carries 40,000 or so clones, around nine tenths recorded once. V was cut by 3 bases and J by 5 bases, with 7 bases left in between. Germline lookup yields CDR1 SGHNT and CDR2 YENEEA. The CDR3 contains 13 residues. The origin of this receptor is a female donor with multiple sclerosis, enrolled in a pregnancy study. The chain couples TRBV11-3 to TRBJ2-2; D perhaps matches TRBD1 (5 bases). Sequencing was performed on CD8+ T cells from peripheral blood mononuclear cells, taken before pregnancy. The CDR3 sequence: CASSLTATGELFF. In nucleotides, the CDR3 is TGTGCCAGCAGCTTGACAGCGACCGGGGAGCTGTTTTTT.